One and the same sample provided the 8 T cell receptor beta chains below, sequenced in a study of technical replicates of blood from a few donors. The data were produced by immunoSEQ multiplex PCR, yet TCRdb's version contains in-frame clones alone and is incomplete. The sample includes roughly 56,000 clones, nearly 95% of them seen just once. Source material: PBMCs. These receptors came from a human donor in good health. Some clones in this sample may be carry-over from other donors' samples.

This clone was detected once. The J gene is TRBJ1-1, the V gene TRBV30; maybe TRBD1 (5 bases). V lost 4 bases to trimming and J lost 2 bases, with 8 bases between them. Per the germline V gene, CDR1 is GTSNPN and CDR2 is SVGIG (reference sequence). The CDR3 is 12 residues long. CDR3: CAWNRFNTEAFF. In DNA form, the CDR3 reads TGTGCCTGGAACAGGTTTAACACTGAAGCTTTCTTT.

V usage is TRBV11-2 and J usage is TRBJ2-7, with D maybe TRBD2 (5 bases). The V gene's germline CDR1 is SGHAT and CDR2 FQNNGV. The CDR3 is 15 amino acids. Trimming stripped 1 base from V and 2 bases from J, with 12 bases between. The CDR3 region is CASSLGTGWAYEQYF. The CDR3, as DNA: TGTGCCAGCAGCTTAGGCACGGGGTGGGCCTACGAGCAGTACTTC.

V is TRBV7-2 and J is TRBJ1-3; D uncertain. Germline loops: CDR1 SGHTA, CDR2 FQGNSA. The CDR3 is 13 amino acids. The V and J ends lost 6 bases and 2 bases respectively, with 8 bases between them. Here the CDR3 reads CASRPNAGNTIYF. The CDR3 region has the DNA TGTGCCAGCAGGCCTAACGCTGGAAACACCATATATTTT.

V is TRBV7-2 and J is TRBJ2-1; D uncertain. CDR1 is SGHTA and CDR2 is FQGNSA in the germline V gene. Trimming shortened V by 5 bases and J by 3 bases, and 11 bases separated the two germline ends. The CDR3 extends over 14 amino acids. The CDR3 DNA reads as TGTGCCAGCAGCCCACCAGGTAGCTACAATGAGCAGTTCTTC. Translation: CASSPPGSYNEQFF.

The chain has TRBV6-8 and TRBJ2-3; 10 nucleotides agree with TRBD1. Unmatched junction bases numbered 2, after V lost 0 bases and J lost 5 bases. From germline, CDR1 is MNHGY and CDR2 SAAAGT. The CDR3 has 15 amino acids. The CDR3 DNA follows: TGTGCCAGCAGTTACTCAGACAGGGGGCGAGATACGCAGTATTTT. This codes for CASSYSDRGRDTQYF.

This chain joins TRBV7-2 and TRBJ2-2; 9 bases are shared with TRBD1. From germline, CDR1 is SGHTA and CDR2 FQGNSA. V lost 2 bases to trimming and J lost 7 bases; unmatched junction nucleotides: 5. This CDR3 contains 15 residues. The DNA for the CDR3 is TGTGCCAGCAGCTTATATGGACAGGGGAGCGGGGAGCTGTTTTTT. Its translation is CASSLYGQGSGELFF. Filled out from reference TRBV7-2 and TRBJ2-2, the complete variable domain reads GAGVSQSPSNKVTEKGKDVELRCDPISGHTALYWYRQSLGQGLEFLIYFQGNSAPDKSGLPSDRFSAERTGGSVSTLTIQRTQQEDSAVYLCASSLYGQGSGELFFGEGSRLTVL.

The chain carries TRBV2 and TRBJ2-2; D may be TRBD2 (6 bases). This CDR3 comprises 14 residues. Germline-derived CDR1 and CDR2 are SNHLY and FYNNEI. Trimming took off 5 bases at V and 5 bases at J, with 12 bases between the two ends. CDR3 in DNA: TGTGCCAGCAGTCTGGGGGGTAGAACCGGGGAGCTGTTTTTT. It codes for CASSLGGRTGELFF.

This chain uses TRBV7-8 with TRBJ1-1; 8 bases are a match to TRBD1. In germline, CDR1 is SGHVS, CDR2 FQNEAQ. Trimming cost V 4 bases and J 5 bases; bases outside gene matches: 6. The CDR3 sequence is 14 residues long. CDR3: CASSSWTGRTEAFF. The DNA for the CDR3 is TGTGCCAGCAGCTCCTGGACAGGGAGGACTGAAGCTTTCTTT.